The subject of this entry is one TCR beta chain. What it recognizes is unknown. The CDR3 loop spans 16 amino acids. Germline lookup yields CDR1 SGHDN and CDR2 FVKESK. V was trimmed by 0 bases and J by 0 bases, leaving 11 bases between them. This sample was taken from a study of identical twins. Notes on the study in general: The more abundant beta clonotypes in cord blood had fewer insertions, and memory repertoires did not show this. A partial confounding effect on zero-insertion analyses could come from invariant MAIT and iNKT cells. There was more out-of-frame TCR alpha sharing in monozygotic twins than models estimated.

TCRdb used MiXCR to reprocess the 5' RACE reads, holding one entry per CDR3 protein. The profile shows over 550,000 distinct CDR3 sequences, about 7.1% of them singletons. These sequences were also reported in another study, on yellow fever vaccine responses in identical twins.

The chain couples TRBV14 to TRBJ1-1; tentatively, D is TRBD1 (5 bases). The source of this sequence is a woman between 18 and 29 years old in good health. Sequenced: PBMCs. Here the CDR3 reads CASSQERSGMNTEAFF. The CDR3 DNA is TGTGCCAGCAGCCAAGAGCGGTCAGGGATGAACACTGAAGCTTTCTTT.